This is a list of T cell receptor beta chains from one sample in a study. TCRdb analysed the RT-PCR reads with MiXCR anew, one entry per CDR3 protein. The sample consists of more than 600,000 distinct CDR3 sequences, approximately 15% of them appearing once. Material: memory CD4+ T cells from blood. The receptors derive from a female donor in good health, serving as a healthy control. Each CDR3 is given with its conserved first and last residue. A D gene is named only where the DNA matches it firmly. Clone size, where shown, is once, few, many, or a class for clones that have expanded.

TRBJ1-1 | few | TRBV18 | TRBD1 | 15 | CASSAHFGQGAEAFF | TGTGCCAGCTCAGCACACTTCGGACAGGGGGCCGAAGCTTTCTTT
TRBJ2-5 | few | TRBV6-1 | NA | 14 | CASVRRGSQETQYF | TGTGCCAGTGTAAGAAGGGGCTCCCAAGAGACCCAGTACTTC
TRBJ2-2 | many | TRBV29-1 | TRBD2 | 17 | CRNSGLAGGTNTGELFF | TGCAGAAATTCAGGACTAGCGGGAGGTACGAACACCGGGGAGCTGTTTTTT
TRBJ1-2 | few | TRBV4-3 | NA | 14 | CASSQDKGLYGYTF | TGCGCCAGCAGCCAAGATAAGGGTCTCTATGGCTACACCTTC
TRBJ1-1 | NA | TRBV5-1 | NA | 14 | CASSSDLSYPEAFF | TGCGCCAGCAGCTCGGACTTATCGTACCCTGAAGCTTTCTTT
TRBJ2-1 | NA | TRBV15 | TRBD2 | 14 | CATSRTSGVTEQFF | TGTGCCACCAGCCGGACTAGCGGGGTGACTGAGCAGTTCTTC
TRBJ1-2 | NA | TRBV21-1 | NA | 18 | CASSTQKRTALPNYGYTF | TGTGCCAGCAGCACCCAAAAACGGACAGCCCTCCCCAACTATGGCTACACCTTC
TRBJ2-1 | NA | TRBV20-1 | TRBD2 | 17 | CSARDLGSGSVGFEQFF | TGCAGTGCTAGAGATCTCGGAAGCGGGAGCGTTGGTTTCGAGCAGTTCTTC
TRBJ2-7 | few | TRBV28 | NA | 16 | CATSLAGFGGTGEQYF | TGTGCCACCTCCCTGGCAGGGTTCGGGGGTACGGGGGAGCAGTACTTC
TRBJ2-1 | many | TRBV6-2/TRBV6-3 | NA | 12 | CASSLDLDEQFF | TGTGCCAGCAGTCTAGACCTCGATGAGCAGTTCTTC
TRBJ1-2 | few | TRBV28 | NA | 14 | CASVPGHQIGGYTF | TGTGCCAGCGTCCCGGGACACCAGATCGGTGGCTACACCTTC
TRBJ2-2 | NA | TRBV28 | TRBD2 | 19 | CASSLVGLTSGRGTGELFF | TGTGCCAGCAGTCTCGTAGGACTAACTAGCGGGAGAGGAACCGGGGAGCTGTTTTTT
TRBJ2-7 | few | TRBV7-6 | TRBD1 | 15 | CASSPTGQGAHEQYF | TGTGCCAGCAGCCCAACAGGACAGGGAGCCCACGAGCAGTACTTC
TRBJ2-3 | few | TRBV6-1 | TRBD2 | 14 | CASRLAFSTDTQYF | TGTGCCAGCAGACTAGCGTTCAGCACAGATACGCAGTATTTT
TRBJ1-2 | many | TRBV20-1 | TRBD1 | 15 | CSARTSGTASNIGTF | TGCAGTGCTAGAACTTCCGGGACAGCTTCAAACATTGGCACCTTC